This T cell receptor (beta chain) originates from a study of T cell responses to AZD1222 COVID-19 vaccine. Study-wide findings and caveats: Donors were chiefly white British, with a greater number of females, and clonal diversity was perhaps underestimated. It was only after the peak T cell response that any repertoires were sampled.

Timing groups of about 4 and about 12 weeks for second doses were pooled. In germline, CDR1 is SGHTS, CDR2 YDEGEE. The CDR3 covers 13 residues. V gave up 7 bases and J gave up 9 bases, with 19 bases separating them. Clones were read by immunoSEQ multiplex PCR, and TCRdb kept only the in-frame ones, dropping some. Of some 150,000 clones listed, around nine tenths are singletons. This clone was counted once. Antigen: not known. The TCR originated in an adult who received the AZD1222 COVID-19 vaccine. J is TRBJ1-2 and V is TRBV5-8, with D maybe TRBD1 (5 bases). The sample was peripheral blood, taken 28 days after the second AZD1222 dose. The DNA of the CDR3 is TGTGCCAGCCACGTGGGGCGCGTTGGCAGCTACACCTTC. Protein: CASHVGRVGSYTF.